This T cell receptor beta chain was identified during a study of cytomegalovirus exposure and HLA in healthy donors. The primer mix had 60 Vbeta and 13 Jbeta primers. Libraries were prepared by immunoSEQ multiplex PCR; TCRdb keeps only in-frame clonotypes and omits some of them. The data show approximately 110,000 clones, with approximately 80% seen just once and over 0.2% held by the top ten. The sequenced sample was PBMCs. The receptor was derived from a man aged 45-65 years in good health and CMV-seronegative.

The CDR3 sequence is CASSPPAVVSEAQYF. The DNA for the CDR3 is TGTGCCAGCTCACCACCGGCAGTAGTCTCTGAGGCGCAGTATTTT. The rearrangement uses TRBV18 and TRBJ2-3, with D unclear. V lost 0 bases to trimming and J lost 10 bases, with 17 bases between them. From germline, CDR1 is KGHSH and CDR2 LQKENI. The CDR3 contains 15 residues.